Below are 8 T cell receptor beta chains sequenced from a single sample in a study of cytomegalovirus exposure and HLA in healthy donors. The PCR made use of 60 Vbeta and 13 Jbeta primers. Using immunoSEQ multiplex PCR, the repertoire was profiled, and TCRdb retains in-frame clones only, with some absent. The profile shows fewer than 200,000 clones, about 80% of them singletons. The sample consisted of PBMCs. Receptors were obtained from a man under 40 in good health and CMV-seropositive.

J is TRBJ1-4 and V is TRBV18, with a tentative D call TRBD1 (5 bases). Germline values: CDR1 KGHSH, CDR2 LQKENI. V was pared by 4 bases and J by 0 bases, with 18 bases between. The CDR3 is 18 residues long. CDR3 region: CASSLQGPGFATNEKLFF. The CDR3 DNA reads as TGTGCCAGCTCACTCCAGGGTCCTGGATTTGCAACTAATGAAAAACTGTTTTTT.

The chain links TRBV28 to TRBJ1-5; D is unclear. Germline V gene lookup returns CDR1 MDHEN and CDR2 SYDVKM. The CDR3 is made up of 12 amino acids. Trimming shortened V by 6 bases and J by 8 bases, and 11 bases separated the two germline ends. CDR3 region: CASSLNHKPQHF. The DNA for the CDR3 is TGTGCCAGCAGCCTTAATCACAAGCCCCAGCATTTT.

This clone came up once. This chain links TRBV6-6 with TRBJ2-7; 9 bases line up with TRBD2. J was trimmed by 6 bases and V by 2 bases; bases with no gene match: 5. CDR1 is MNHNY and CDR2 is SVGAGI in the germline V gene (reference sequence). The CDR3 spans 14 residues. The CDR3 nucleotides read TGTGCCAGCAGTTACATAGCGGGGGCCCGCGAGCAGTACTTC. Translation: CASSYIAGAREQYF.

The rearrangement joins TRBV6-6 to TRBJ2-5; 8 positions agree with TRBD1. V gave up 1 base and J gave up 3 bases; unmatched junction bases: 4. The CDR3 is made up of 15 amino acids. Per germline, CDR1 MNHNY and CDR2 SVGAGI (reference sequence). The CDR3 spells CASSYLGQEKETQYF. The CDR3 bases are TGTGCCAGCAGTTACTTGGGACAGGAGAAAGAGACCCAGTACTTC.

This chain connects TRBV7-7 to TRBJ2-3, with TRBD2 identical over 8 bases. The CDR3 covers 19 residues. Germline V gene sequence: CDR1 SSHAT, CDR2 FNYEAQ (reference sequence). Germline trimming cut 0 bases from V and 0 bases from J; bases unmatched to any gene: 11. The CDR3 sequence: CASSLAYPPLAASTDTQYF. The CDR3 region has the DNA TGTGCCAGCAGCTTAGCGTATCCCCCACTAGCGGCTAGCACAGATACGCAGTATTTT.

V gene TRBV7-9 combines with J gene TRBJ2-1, with TRBD2 matching 8 bases. CDR1 is SEHNR, CDR2 FQNEAQ, per germline (reference sequence). After removal of 10 bases from V and 5 bases from J, the junction contained 7 bases not matched to a gene. CDR3 length: 13 amino acids. In nucleotides, the CDR3 is TGTGCCACCTCGTTCGGGGGGGACAATGAGCAGTTCTTC. It codes for CATSFGGDNEQFF. Based on the CDR3 plus reference TRBV7-9 and TRBJ2-1, the full variable domain is DTGVSQNPRHKITKRGQNVTFRCDPISEHNRLYWYRQTLGQGPEFLTYFQNEAQLEKSRLLSDRFSAERPKGSFSTLEIQRTEQGDSAMYLCATSFGGDNEQFFGPGTRLTVL.

This clone was detected only a few times. The rearrangement joins TRBV5-4 to TRBJ2-1; 8 bases map to TRBD1. The length of the CDR3 is 13 residues. V lost 4 bases, J lost 8 bases, and 5 bases stayed unmatched. Germline loops: CDR1 SGHNT, CDR2 YYREEE (reference sequence). The CDR3 DNA reads TGTGCCAGCAGCCCGGGACAGGACTATGAGCAGTTCTTC. Encoded protein: CASSPGQDYEQFF.

The chain combines TRBV12-1 with TRBJ1-6; TRBD1 reflects the table's D call only, with no check against the DNA. TRBV12-1 is classified as a pseudogene. The CDR3 contains 14 residues. The CDR3 DNA is TGTGCCAGCAGCTCGTCAGGGTGCCGACGTTGCCTCCACTTT. This codes for CASSSSGCRRCLHF.